The 27 T cell receptor beta chains presented below share a single source sample, sequenced in a study of blood T cell repertoires in COVID-19. Sequencing used immunoSEQ multiplex PCR; TCRdb keeps in-frame clones, though not all of them. Among approximately 90,000 clones listed, more than 65% were seen once. Sequencing input: peripheral blood. The receptors originated from a man aged 55 to 70 with acute or convalescent COVID-19.

The gene calls are TRBV30 and TRBJ2-2; no clear D. V shed 1 base and J shed 0 bases, with 6 bases lying between them. Germline loops: CDR1 GTSNPN, CDR2 SVGIG (reference sequence). The CDR3 is made up of 14 amino acids. The CDR3, as DNA: TGTGCCTGGAGTGCGGTCCCGAACACCGGGGAGCTGTTTTTT. It yields the protein CAWSAVPNTGELFF.

The rearrangement links TRBV5-5 to TRBJ1-1; D unclear. The CDR3 has 12 residues. Germline assignment: CDR1 SGHKS and CDR2 YYEKEE (reference sequence). Trimming took 2 bases from V and 7 from J, leaving 9 bases between them. CDR3 nucleotide sequence: TGTGCCAGCAGCTTTAGACCAGGTGAAGCTTTCTTT. Protein: CASSFRPGEAFF.

The chain couples TRBV2 to TRBJ2-5; D not resolved. The CDR3 extends over 12 amino acids. Germline V CDR1 and CDR2: SNHLY, FYNNEI. V lost 0 bases to trimming and J lost 7 bases, with 6 bases between them. The CDR3 loop is CASSEAAVTQYF. The CDR3 DNA follows: TGTGCCAGCAGTGAAGCCGCGGTGACCCAGTACTTC.

This clone has more than one count but fewer than ten. This rearrangement joins TRBV7-8 to TRBJ2-7; 9 bases line up with TRBD1. CDR3 length equals 16 residues. V shed 7 bases and J 3 bases; nucleotides not matched to a gene: 13. The germline gives CDR1 SGHVS, CDR2 FQNEAQ. The CDR3 is CASNKWPGQGHYEQYF. CDR3 coding DNA: TGTGCCAGCAACAAGTGGCCGGGACAGGGTCACTACGAGCAGTACTTC.

This clone was recorded a few times. The rearrangement joins TRBV7-9 to TRBJ1-1, with D unresolved. Per the germline V gene, CDR1 is SEHNR and CDR2 is FQNEAQ (reference sequence). CDR3 length: 13 amino acids. V was cut by 2 bases and J by 1 base, with 5 bases left in between. In nucleotides, the CDR3 is TGTGCCAGCAGCTTACGAGAGAACACTGAAGCTTTCTTT. Protein: CASSLRENTEAFF.

A few counts support this clone. The genes are TRBV7-2 and TRBJ2-2; 10 positions agree with TRBD2. After removal of 3 bases from V and 2 bases from J, the junction contained 3 bases not matched to a gene. The germline CDR1 and CDR2 sequences are SGHTA and FQGNSA. This CDR3 is built from 16 residues. The chain's CDR3 is CASSFSGRKNTGELFF. The CDR3, as DNA: TGTGCCAGCAGCTTTAGCGGGAGGAAAAACACCGGGGAGCTGTTTTTT. Full variable domain (outside the CDR3, taken from reference TRBV7-2 and TRBJ2-2): GAGVSQSPSNKVTEKGKDVELRCDPISGHTALYWYRQSLGQGLEFLIYFQGNSAPDKSGLPSDRFSAERTGGSVSTLTIQRTQQEDSAVYLCASSFSGRKNTGELFFGEGSRLTVL.

This chain links TRBV19 with TRBJ2-1; D gene ambiguous. The CDR3 spans 14 residues. Trimming cost V 5 bases and J 1 base, with 9 bases left between them. Per germline, CDR1 LNHDA and CDR2 SQIVND (reference sequence). The CDR3 here is CASSHHRSYNEQFF. The CDR3 DNA is TGTGCCAGTAGTCACCACCGGTCCTACAATGAGCAGTTCTTC.

The V gene is TRBV28, the J gene TRBJ1-5; the D is unclear. V shed 6 bases and J shed 5 bases, with 8 bases lying between them. This CDR3 spans 12 amino acids. Germline V gene data show CDR1 as MDHEN and CDR2 as SYDVKM. CDR3: CASRTSDQPQHF. CDR3 DNA: TGTGCCAGCAGAACCTCAGATCAGCCCCAGCATTTT.

This chain links TRBV5-1 with TRBJ1-1; 12 bases line up with TRBD1. CDR3 length: 14 amino acids. The V segment lost 4 bases and the J segment 4 bases; nucleotides outside the gene matches: 2. CDR1 is SGHRS, CDR2 YFSETQ, per germline. The CDR3 loop reads CASSRDRGLTEAFF. CDR3 bases: TGCGCCAGCAGCAGGGACAGGGGGCTCACTGAAGCTTTCTTT.

On this clone: The sample contains more than one DNA sequence encoding this CDR3. The chain has TRBV7-2 and TRBJ2-7, with 9 bases identical to TRBD1. CDR3 length equals 14 residues. The germline V gene encodes CDR1 SGHTA and CDR2 FQGNSA. Trimming at V came to 4 bases and at J to 3 bases, leaving 4 bases not matched to a gene. DNA of the CDR3: TGTGCCAGCAGCTCTGGGACAGGGTACTACGAGCAGTACTTC. It encodes CASSSGTGYYEQYF.

The chain joins TRBV30 to TRBJ2-2; 9 bases align to TRBD1. With V trimmed by 3 bases and J by 6 bases, 5 bases remained unmatched. CDR1 is GTSNPN and CDR2 is SVGIG in the germline V gene (reference sequence). The CDR3 totals 14 residues. The CDR3 protein is CAWSRDRVSGELFF. For the CDR3, the DNA is TGTGCCTGGAGCCGGGACAGGGTTTCCGGGGAGCTGTTTTTT. Together with reference TRBV30 and TRBJ2-2, the CDR3 gives the full variable domain: SQTIHQWPATLVQPVGSPLSLECTVEGTSNPNLYWYRQAAGRGLQLLFYSVGIGQISSEVPQNLSASRPQDRQFILSSKKLLLSDSGFYLCAWSRDRVSGELFFGEGSRLTVL.

This clone was seen a single time. The chain combines TRBV6-2 or TRBV6-3 with TRBJ2-2; 7 nucleotides agree with TRBD2. This CDR3 region has 17 residues. The germline gives CDR1 MNHEY, CDR2 SVGEGT. Losses at the gene ends were 2 bases for V and 5 bases for J; bases not matched to a gene: 11. Here the CDR3 reads CASSYRSGEGRTGELFF. The CDR3 nucleotides read TGTGCCAGCAGTTACCGGAGCGGGGAGGGAAGAACCGGGGAGCTGTTTTTT.

V is TRBV11-2 and J is TRBJ1-1; 9 bases align to TRBD1. V shed 5 bases, J shed 10 bases, and the junction held 11 bases outside the gene matches. The CDR3 sequence is 14 residues long. Germline CDR1 SGHAT, CDR2 FQNNGV. The CDR3 DNA reads TGTGCCAGCAGCCACGGACAGGGGCCCTGGCGAGCTTTCTTT. This encodes CASSHGQGPWRAFF. Based on the CDR3 plus reference TRBV11-2 and TRBJ1-1, the full variable domain is EAGVAQSPRYKIIEKRQSVAFWCNPISGHATLYWYQQILGQGPKLLIQFQNNGVVDDSQLPKDRFSAERLKGVDSTLKIQPAKLEDSAVYLCASSHGQGPWRAFFGQGTRLTVV.

The CDR3 DNA sequence: TGTGCCAGCACCCTGACAGGCCCAGGGTACAATGAGCAGTTCTTC. Encoded protein: CASTLTGPGYNEQFF. The V call is TRBV27, the J call TRBJ2-1; possibly TRBD1 for D (6 bases). V was pared by 7 bases and J by 4 bases, with 17 bases between. This CDR3 is 15 amino acids long. Germline-derived CDR1 and CDR2 are MNHEY and SMNVEV (reference sequence).

This clone has just one count. The V and J genes are TRBV19 and TRBJ2-2; D unclear. The V gene's germline CDR1 is LNHDA and CDR2 SQIVND (reference sequence). The CDR3 length is 14 residues. Trimming cost V 3 bases and J 3 bases, with 8 bases left between them. The CDR3 DNA reads TGTGCCAGTAGTATTCAACGAGACACCGGGGAGCTGTTTTTT. Protein: CASSIQRDTGELFF. The full variable domain, in which reference TRBV19 and TRBJ2-2 provide the parts outside the CDR3, is DGGITQSPKYLFRKEGQNVTLSCEQNLNHDAMYWYRQDPGQGLRLIYYSQIVNDFQKGDIAEGYSVSREKKESFPLTVTSAQKNPTAFYLCASSIQRDTGELFFGEGSRLTVL.

The chain combines TRBV5-6 with TRBJ1-4, with TRBD1 identical over 11 bases. This CDR3 is built from 16 residues. V lost 1 base, J lost 8 bases, and 7 bases stayed unmatched. Germline V gives CDR1 SGHDT, CDR2 YYEEEE. This CDR3 reads CASSLYGQGAREKLFF. For the CDR3, the DNA is TGTGCCAGCAGCTTGTACGGACAGGGGGCAAGGGAAAAACTGTTTTTT.

This chain uses TRBV13 with TRBJ1-1; no definite D call. V lost 1 base and J 1 base, leaving 4 bases between the germline ends. This CDR3 spans 13 amino acids. Germline assignment: CDR1 PRHDT and CDR2 FYEKMQ (reference sequence). CDR3 sequence: CASSLDRNTEAFF. The CDR3 nucleotides are TGTGCCAGCAGCTTAGACAGGAACACTGAAGCTTTCTTT.

Of note for this clone: Other nucleotide sequences from this sample produce the same CDR3. The rearrangement uses TRBV19 and TRBJ2-2, with D possibly TRBD1 on 5 matching bases. The CDR3 is made up of 15 amino acids. Germline V gene data show CDR1 as LNHDA and CDR2 as SQIVND (reference sequence). Trimming pared 4 bases from V and 4 bases from J, leaving 13 bases between. The CDR3 DNA reads as TGTGCCAGTAGTACCCAGGGTAGGGGCACCGGGGAGCTGTTTTTT. Its protein is CASSTQGRGTGELFF.

This clone has more than one count but fewer than ten. The chain carries TRBV7-6 and TRBJ2-7; TRBD2 agrees at 11 bases. The CDR3 is made up of 16 amino acids. Trimming removed 4 bases from V and 3 bases from J; junction bases left unmatched: 8. The germline V gene has CDR1 SGHVS and CDR2 FNYEAQ. As DNA, the CDR3 is TGTGCCAGCAGCTCCCTGACTAGCGGGACGGTCTACGAGCAGTACTTC. Translated, it gives CASSSLTSGTVYEQYF.

The J gene is TRBJ1-1, the V gene TRBV6-5, with TRBD1 matching over 9 bases. The CDR3 runs to 15 residues. The germline CDR1 and CDR2 sequences are MNHEY and SVGAGI. J was trimmed by 4 bases and V by 6 bases; bases with no gene match: 9. The CDR3 region has the DNA TGTGCCAGCAGCAAGAATCCGGGACAGGGCACTGAAGCTTTCTTT. It yields the protein CASSKNPGQGTEAFF.

The gene calls are TRBV28 and TRBJ1-2; D unclear. V was trimmed by 5 bases and J by 5 bases, leaving 18 bases between them. Germline V gene data show CDR1 as MDHEN and CDR2 as SYDVKM. The CDR3 runs to 15 residues. For the CDR3, the DNA is TGTGCCAGCAGTCCCGAAGGGCATCGGGATTATGGCTACACCTTC. Translation: CASSPEGHRDYGYTF.

The chain has TRBV5-6 and TRBJ2-5; perhaps TRBD1 as D (5 bases). Germline CDR1 is SGHDT and CDR2 is YYEEEE. The CDR3 sequence is 14 residues long. V shed 0 bases and J shed 3 bases, with 9 bases lying between them. The CDR3 spells CASSLEGREETQYF. In nucleotides, the CDR3 is TGTGCCAGCAGCTTGGAAGGCAGGGAAGAGACCCAGTACTTC.

This sequence joins TRBV5-6 and TRBJ2-7; TRBD1 is a possible D gene (6 bases). V lost 0 bases and J 2 bases, leaving 9 bases between the germline ends. This CDR3 has 14 residues. The germline V gene has CDR1 SGHDT and CDR2 YYEEEE. In nucleotides, the CDR3 is TGTGCCAGCAGCTTGGTGGACAGAGCCTACGAGCAGTACTTC. Translating it yields CASSLVDRAYEQYF.

The chain links TRBV19 to TRBJ2-7, with D possibly matching TRBD2 (5 bases). With 5 bases removed from V and 4 bases from J, the gap between germline ends came to 6 bases. Per the germline V gene, CDR1 is LNHDA and CDR2 is SQIVND (reference sequence). The CDR3 is made up of 11 amino acids. CDR3 sequence: CASSGGYEQYF. The CDR3 region has the DNA TGTGCCAGTAGTGGAGGTTACGAGCAGTACTTC.

The chain uses TRBV27 and TRBJ2-3; 10 positions match TRBD2. V lost 7 bases, J lost 4 bases, and 17 bases stayed unmatched. This CDR3 is 18 amino acids long. Per germline, CDR1 MNHEY and CDR2 SMNVEV (reference sequence). The CDR3 DNA reads as TGTGCCAGCACCGGAGGACGAACCAGCGGGAGGGCCCCAGATACGCAGTATTTT. This translates into CASTGGRTSGRAPDTQYF.

This chain connects TRBV19 to TRBJ2-3; 13 bases match TRBD2. Germline assignment: CDR1 LNHDA and CDR2 SQIVND (reference sequence). The CDR3 sequence is 19 residues long. The V gene end was trimmed by 8 bases and the J gene end by 2 bases; junction bases not matched to a gene: 16. The CDR3 DNA reads TGTGCCAGTCAGCGGACTAGCGGGGGAATCGGTTTTATCACAGATACGCAGTATTTT. Protein product: CASQRTSGGIGFITDTQYF.

The rearrangement joins TRBV28 to TRBJ1-5, with 9 bases that match TRBD1. The CDR3 has 15 amino acids. Trimming cost V 7 bases and J 4 bases; bases outside gene matches: 8. Germline V gives CDR1 MDHEN, CDR2 SYDVKM. CDR3 in amino acids: CASTTEGQGNQPQHF. The CDR3 DNA follows: TGTGCCAGCACCACTGAAGGACAGGGGAATCAGCCCCAGCATTTT.